These 12 T cell receptor beta chains share one sample of origin, sequenced in a study of blood T cells in healthy people across ages. A J-beta primer mix and a sample-barcoded 5' primer were used in a second PCR of roughly 6 to 11 cycles. TCRdb called the 5' RACE reads again in MiXCR, with one record for every CDR3 protein. Among roughly 1,000,000 distinct CDR3 sequences, about 25% were seen once, and the ten largest hold approximately 0.75%. The same sample was also studied in work on T cells of mothers and their children.

Sequencing was carried out using blood. The receptors were gathered from a girl aged 2 to 10 in good health.

The chain couples TRBV12-3 or TRBV12-4 to TRBJ2-5; a possible D gene is TRBD2 (5 bases). The J call is doubtful: the DNA matches TRBJ2-7 better. The CDR3 is 15 residues long. The CDR3 region is CASSLNGMRSYEQYF. For the CDR3, the DNA is TGTGCCAGCAGTCTTAACGGGATGAGGTCCTACGAGCAGTACTTC.

This clonotype turned up a few times. The rearrangement joins TRBV7-2 to TRBJ2-3, with D uncertain. There are 12 residues in the CDR3. V lost 7 bases and J lost 2, with 7 bases in between. Germline V gene data show CDR1 as SGHTA and CDR2 as FQGNSA. The CDR3 sequence is CASTQITDTQYF. CDR3 nucleotides: TGTGCCAGCACCCAAATCACAGATACGCAGTATTTT.

The chain couples TRBV5-5 to TRBJ2-5, with D tentatively TRBD1 (5 bases). TRBJ2-1 matches the DNA end more closely, so the J call is doubtful. Germline CDR1 reads SGHKS; CDR2 reads YYEKEE (reference sequence). This CDR3 is built from 14 residues. CDR3 DNA: TGTGCCAGCAGCTCCCGTTATAGGGGCAATGAGCAGTTCTTC. It specifies CASSSRYRGNEQFF.

The V and J genes are TRBV6-5 and TRBJ2-2, with TRBD1 identical over 7 bases. V lost 5 bases and J lost 4; bases outside the gene matches: 16. Germline CDR1 reads MNHEY; CDR2 reads SVGAGI. The CDR3 contains 18 residues. CDR3: CASSLLLRTGWGTGELFF. In nucleotides, the CDR3 is TGTGCCAGCAGTCTACTCTTGAGGACAGGATGGGGCACCGGGGAGCTGTTTTTT.

There are many counts of this clonotype. The J gene is TRBJ1-2, the V gene TRBV7-9; TRBD1 is a possible D gene (6 bases). CDR3 length: 13 amino acids. Deletions cut 5 bases from V and 8 bases from J, with 15 bases between. The V gene's germline CDR1 is SEHNR and CDR2 FQNEAQ (reference sequence). The CDR3 region is CASSLGGLDGYTF. DNA of the CDR3: TGTGCCAGCAGCCTGGGGGGGCTGGACGGCTACACCTTC.

CDR3 DNA sequence: TGCGCCAGCAGCCCGGACATACTCTACGAGCAGTACTTC. Residues: CASSPDILYEQYF. The rearrangement links TRBV5-1 to TRBJ2-7; perhaps TRBD1 as D (5 bases). CDR1 is SGHRS, CDR2 YFSETQ, per germline. The CDR3 length is 13 residues. Trimming removed 4 bases at V and 3 bases at J, with 11 bases between.

This clonotype was recorded many times. This clone may be a read error of a much larger clone one base away. This chain links TRBV9 with TRBJ2-5; D remains ambiguous. The J call could be wrong; TRBJ2-1 is a better fit for the DNA end. Germline V gives CDR1 SGDLS, CDR2 YYNGEE. The CDR3 is 12 amino acids. The CDR3 spells CASSGIQETQFF. CDR3 DNA: TGTGCCAGCAGCGGAATCCAAGAGACCCAGTTCTTC.

The chain joins TRBV20-1 to TRBJ1-2; 8 nucleotides match TRBD1. With 5 bases clipped from V and 3 bases from J, the junction kept 8 bases outside the gene matches. The V gene's germline CDR1 is DFQATT and CDR2 SNEGSKA (reference sequence). There are 14 residues in the CDR3. DNA of the CDR3: TGCAGTGCTTCCCAGACAGGGGAGGACTATGGCTACACCTTC. It codes for CSASQTGEDYGYTF.

This clonotype showed up just a few times. The genes are TRBV4-3 and TRBJ2-4; D is unclear. CDR3 length equals 13 residues. Trimming cost V 6 bases and J 6 bases, with 12 bases left between them. CDR1 LGHNA and CDR2 YSLEER come from the germline V gene. DNA for the CDR3: TGCGCCAGCAGTCCTACGACCTTAAACATTCAGTACTTC. It yields the protein CASSPTTLNIQYF.

This clonotype has more than one count but fewer than ten. The CDR3 loop is CASSSSDGSPLHF. Here the CDR3 DNA reads TGTGCCAGCAGCTCGAGTGATGGTTCACCCCTCCACTTT. The rearrangement joins TRBV7-3 to TRBJ1-6; D is uncertain. From germline, CDR1 is SGHTA and CDR2 FQGTGA. The V gene lost 4 bases and the J gene lost 9 bases, with 10 bases spanning the gap. The CDR3 spans 13 residues.

V and J are TRBV9 and TRBJ2-1; 8 nucleotides line up with TRBD1. With V trimmed by 0 bases and J by 0 bases, 17 bases remained unmatched. CDR1 is SGDLS and CDR2 is YYNGEE in the germline V gene. The CDR3 has 21 residues. This CDR3 is CASSVDLGTGSDQSSYNEQFF. CDR3 in DNA: TGTGCCAGCAGCGTAGATTTAGGGACAGGTTCGGACCAGAGCTCCTACAATGAGCAGTTCTTC.

This chain connects TRBV12-3 or TRBV12-4 to TRBJ1-2, with 9 bases identical to TRBD1. J gave up 6 bases and V 7 bases, and 0 bases lay outside the gene matches. This CDR3 is built from 11 residues. As DNA, the CDR3 is TGTGCCAGCAACAGGGGGCATGGCTACACCTTC. Translated: CASNRGHGYTF.